These 32 T cell receptor beta chains came from one sample sequenced in a study of CD8+ T cells in alopecia areata. In each case, RNA was isolated and then reverse transcribed into cDNA as the sequencing template. Assay used: immunoSEQ multiplex PCR; TCRdb lists only in-frame clones, some missing. The table records 200,000 to 250,000 clones, around 62% of them present only once. The sample consisted of CD4+ T cells sorted from blood, taken at week 0. These receptors were obtained from a human donor with alopecia areata.

This clone was seen only a few times. This rearrangement joins TRBV5-1 to TRBJ2-4, with unresolved D. This CDR3 is 16 amino acids long. Germline CDR1 and CDR2: SGHRS and YFSETQ. The ends were cut back, 2 bases at V and 9 bases at J, with 21 bases in the middle. CDR3 DNA: TGCGCCAGCAGCTTTGGCCAAGTAGCCGACTCGAGCATTCAGTACTTC. It yields the protein CASSFGQVADSSIQYF.

This clone has just a few counts. The CDR3 nucleotides read TGTGCCAGCAGCTTCGGGACAGGGCCTTACGAGCAGTACTTC. Protein sequence: CASSFGTGPYEQYF. V gene TRBV7-2 combines with J gene TRBJ2-7; 9 positions match TRBD1. Looked up from germline, CDR1 is SGHTA and CDR2 is FQGNSA. The V segment lost 3 bases and the J segment 4 bases; nucleotides outside the gene matches: 4. The CDR3 sequence is 14 residues long.

With regard to this clone: Different DNA sequences within this sample yield the same CDR3. The rearrangement uses TRBV5-1 and TRBJ2-3; D is undetermined. Per the germline V gene, CDR1 is SGHRS and CDR2 is YFSETQ. Trimming pared 1 base from V and 6 bases from J, leaving 3 bases between. The CDR3 contains 11 residues. The CDR3 is CASSLSDTQYF. The CDR3 DNA reads TGCGCCAGCAGCTTGTCCGATACGCAGTATTTT.

This clone was seen a few times. The gene calls are TRBV9 and TRBJ2-1; maybe TRBD2 (6 bases). Germline CDR1 is SGDLS and CDR2 is YYNGEE. V lost 4 bases and J 10 bases, leaving 18 bases between the germline ends. The CDR3 totals 14 residues. CDR3 bases: TGTGCCAGCAGCCGATCCGGGAGCGGGCGCGAGCAGTTCTTC. It codes for CASSRSGSGREQFF.

The rearrangement links TRBV5-1 to TRBJ2-7; 7 nucleotides line up with TRBD1. CDR3 length: 15 amino acids. V lost 2 bases and J lost 2; bases outside the gene matches: 7. Germline V gene lookup returns CDR1 SGHRS and CDR2 YFSETQ. The CDR3, as DNA: TGCGCCAGCAGCTTCCGGGACAGCCAAGCCTACGAGCAGTACTTC. Amino acids: CASSFRDSQAYEQYF. The variable domain in full, completed from reference TRBV5-1 and TRBJ2-7, reads KAGVTQTPRYLIKTRGQQVTLSCSPISGHRSVSWYQQTPGQGLQFLFEYFSETQRNKGNFPGRFSGRQFSNSRSEMNVSTLELGDSALYLCASSFRDSQAYEQYFGPGTRLTVT.

The chain links TRBV4-2 to TRBJ2-3; TRBD2 matches at 8 bases. Germline V lookup: CDR1 LGHNA, CDR2 YNFKEQ. The CDR3 has 17 amino acids. V shed 1 base, J shed 4 bases, and the junction held 10 bases outside the gene matches. The CDR3 region is CASSQVTAGGASDTQYF. The CDR3 region has the DNA TGTGCCAGCAGCCAAGTAACGGCGGGAGGAGCGTCAGATACGCAGTATTTT.

This clone was observed a handful of times. The chain carries TRBV4-1 and TRBJ2-7; D is ambiguous. The germline gives CDR1 MGHRA, CDR2 YSYEKL. The CDR3 runs 13 residues. Between the trimmed V and J ends, which lost 4 bases and 1 base, there was a span of 8 bases. CDR3 in DNA: TGCGCCAGCAGCCGGCTTGCGTCCTACGAGCAGTACTTC. It translates to CASSRLASYEQYF.

The V gene is TRBV7-9, the J gene TRBJ1-5; D is perhaps TRBD1 (5 bases). The length of the CDR3 is 13 residues. V dropped 4 bases and J dropped 6 bases, with 10 bases sitting between them. The germline V gene encodes CDR1 SEHNR and CDR2 FQNEAQ (reference sequence). The CDR3 nucleotides read TGTGCCAGCAGCTCCAAGCAGGGTCAGCCCCAGCATTTT. Translating gives CASSSKQGQPQHF.

This chain uses TRBV5-1 with TRBJ2-3; D might be TRBD1 or TRBD2, each matching 5 bases. Deletions cut 1 base from V and 2 bases from J, with 14 bases between. The germline CDR1 and CDR2 sequences are SGHRS and YFSETQ. The length of the CDR3 is 16 residues. The CDR3 loop reads CASSLLGPRYTDTQYF. CDR3 in DNA: TGCGCCAGCAGCTTGCTGGGACCGAGATACACAGATACGCAGTATTTT.

This clone was seen more than once but under ten times. This chain connects TRBV2 to TRBJ2-7; tentatively, D is TRBD1 (5 bases). Germline V lookup: CDR1 SNHLY, CDR2 FYNNEI. Between the trimmed V and J ends, which lost 5 bases and 2 bases, there was a span of 7 bases. The CDR3 spans 12 residues. The CDR3, as DNA: TGTGCCAGCAGTTTACAGGCCTACGAGCAGTACTTC. Protein: CASSLQAYEQYF.

This clone was picked up one time. The chain carries TRBV4-1 and TRBJ2-5, with 7 bases fitting TRBD2. With 6 bases clipped from V and 2 bases from J, the junction kept 12 bases outside the gene matches. CDR3 length equals 16 residues. Germline CDR1 reads MGHRA; CDR2 reads YSYEKL. Written as DNA, the CDR3 is TGCGCCAGCAGACGACAGCCGGAGCGGGAACAAGAGACCCAGTACTTC. Protein: CASRRQPEREQETQYF.

The chain has TRBV19 and TRBJ2-5, with TRBD1 as a possible D gene (5 bases). CDR3 size: 15 residues. Germline lookup yields CDR1 LNHDA and CDR2 SQIVND (reference sequence). Trimming removed 3 bases at V and 2 bases at J, with 13 bases between. The CDR3: CASSISPGLQETQYF. The CDR3 bases are TGTGCCAGTAGTATTTCCCCAGGGTTACAAGAGACCCAGTACTTC. Supplemented by reference TRBV19 and TRBJ2-5, the full variable domain reads DGGITQSPKYLFRKEGQNVTLSCEQNLNHDAMYWYRQDPGQGLRLIYYSQIVNDFQKGDIAEGYSVSREKKESFPLTVTSAQKNPTAFYLCASSISPGLQETQYFGPGTRLLVL.

This clone is medium-sized (0.01 to 0.1%). The J gene is TRBJ2-1, the V gene TRBV27, with a weak D call TRBD2 (6 bases). V lost 2 bases, J lost 9 bases, and 8 bases lay in between. The CDR3 runs to 12 residues. Germline V CDR1 and CDR2: MNHEY, SMNVEV (reference sequence). CDR3 coding DNA: TGTGCCAGCAGTTTAAGCGGGCGTGAGCAGTTCTTC. It translates to CASSLSGREQFF.

The genes are TRBV4-1 and TRBJ2-1; 13 nucleotides line up with TRBD2. This CDR3 is 14 amino acids long. V was clipped by 1 base and J by 14 bases; unmatched bases: 5. The germline gives CDR1 MGHRA, CDR2 YSYEKL. Here the CDR3 reads CASSQVGLAGAEFF. CDR3 nucleotide sequence: TGCGCCAGCAGCCAAGTTGGACTAGCGGGAGCTGAGTTCTTC.

This chain connects TRBV11-2 to TRBJ2-1; TRBD2 aligns across 12 bases. The CDR3 extends over 17 amino acids. CDR1 SGHAT and CDR2 FQNNGV come from the germline V gene. Trimming took 0 bases from V and 0 from J; bases not matched to a gene: 0. The CDR3: CASSLETSGSSYNEQFF. The CDR3 DNA reads TGTGCCAGCAGCTTAGAGACTAGCGGGAGCTCCTACAATGAGCAGTTCTTC. Filled out from reference TRBV11-2 and TRBJ2-1, the complete variable domain reads EAGVAQSPRYKIIEKRQSVAFWCNPISGHATLYWYQQILGQGPKLLIQFQNNGVVDDSQLPKDRFSAERLKGVDSTLKIQPAKLEDSAVYLCASSLETSGSSYNEQFFGPGTRLTVL.

This chain links TRBV15 with TRBJ2-4, with D unclear. V lost 8 bases to trimming and J lost 3 bases, with 17 bases between them. The CDR3 has 15 amino acids. The germline V gene encodes CDR1 LNHNV and CDR2 YYDKDF (reference sequence). The CDR3 DNA follows: TGTGCCACCTCACCCCTAAGAACGGGCAAAAACATTCAGTACTTC. Amino acid sequence: CATSPLRTGKNIQYF.

There are a few counts of this clone. This chain connects TRBV2 to TRBJ2-2, with 8 nucleotides matching TRBD2. This CDR3 is 16 amino acids long. Germline V lookup: CDR1 SNHLY, CDR2 FYNNEI. Trimming took 0 bases from V and 4 from J; bases not matched to a gene: 4. The CDR3: CASSEAGSGSTGELFF. The DNA for the CDR3 is TGTGCCAGCAGTGAAGCGGGGAGCGGGAGCACCGGGGAGCTGTTTTTT.

This clone was recorded a few times. V gene TRBV7-2 combines with J gene TRBJ2-4; 14 bases are shared with TRBD2. V was clipped by 4 bases and J by 9 bases; unmatched bases: 5. CDR3 size: 15 residues. Germline loops: CDR1 SGHTA, CDR2 FQGNSA. CDR3 loop: CASSSRTSGGTIQYF. The CDR3 coding sequence is TGTGCCAGCAGCTCACGGACTAGCGGGGGGACCATTCAGTACTTC.

The V call is TRBV4-2, the J call TRBJ2-1, with D unclear. CDR3 length: 13 amino acids. Germline assignment: CDR1 LGHNA and CDR2 YNFKEQ. Trimming stripped 0 bases from V and 10 bases from J, with 10 bases between. CDR3 sequence reads: CASSQDVNHEQFF. CDR3 nucleotides: TGTGCCAGCAGCCAAGATGTTAATCACGAGCAGTTCTTC.

This sequence joins TRBV30 and TRBJ1-1; 8 nucleotides align to TRBD1. CDR1 is GTSNPN, CDR2 SVGIG, per germline (reference sequence). The junction had 6 bases not matched to a gene; V was cut back by 3 bases and J by 9 bases. The CDR3 length is 12 residues. The chain's CDR3 is CAWSATGVQAFF. The CDR3 nucleotides are TGTGCCTGGAGCGCGACAGGGGTCCAAGCTTTCTTT.

The chain has TRBV25-1 and TRBJ2-1; 7 nucleotides match TRBD1. This CDR3 contains 15 residues. V trimming: 3 bases; J trimming: 5 bases; junction bases outside the gene matches: 7. Germline values: CDR1 MGHDK, CDR2 SYGVNS. CDR3 amino acids: CASSDPGTANNEQFF. The CDR3 nucleotides are TGTGCCAGCAGTGATCCGGGGACAGCAAACAATGAGCAGTTCTTC.

This clone was seen a handful of times. The V call is TRBV2, the J call TRBJ1-3; D uncertain. V lost 3 bases and J 0 bases, leaving 9 bases between the germline ends. Germline V gene data show CDR1 as SNHLY and CDR2 as FYNNEI. This CDR3 contains 15 residues. The chain's CDR3 is CASSDSFGSGNTIYF. CDR3 DNA: TGTGCCAGCAGTGACTCTTTTGGCTCTGGAAACACCATATATTTT.

This sequence joins TRBV30 and TRBJ2-3; 9 positions agree with TRBD2. This CDR3 contains 15 residues. J was trimmed by 4 bases and V by 2 bases; bases with no gene match: 7. CDR1 GTSNPN and CDR2 SVGIG come from the germline V gene (reference sequence). CDR3: CAWSSSSGIADTQYF. CDR3 DNA sequence: TGTGCCTGGAGTTCGTCTAGCGGGATCGCAGATACGCAGTATTTT.

The V and J genes are TRBV4-2 and TRBJ2-7; perhaps TRBD2 as D (5 bases). The V gene lost 0 bases and the J gene lost 5 bases, with 8 bases spanning the gap. Germline loops: CDR1 LGHNA, CDR2 YNFKEQ. CDR3 length: 13 amino acids. The CDR3 sequence: CASSQDGVHEQYF. The CDR3 region has the DNA TGTGCCAGCAGCCAAGACGGGGTCCACGAGCAGTACTTC.

This sequence joins TRBV5-1 and TRBJ1-1, with unresolved D. CDR3 length: 15 residues. Germline V lookup: CDR1 SGHRS, CDR2 YFSETQ. The V gene lost 0 bases and the J gene lost 6 bases, with 15 bases spanning the gap. The CDR3 is CASSLEARRASEAFF. CDR3 nucleotides: TGCGCCAGCAGCTTGGAGGCAAGGAGGGCGTCTGAAGCTTTCTTT.

The chain carries TRBV7-2 and TRBJ2-7; 7 bases map to TRBD1. Germline V gene data show CDR1 as SGHTA and CDR2 as FQGNSA. The CDR3 spans 15 residues. V trimming: 5 bases; J trimming: 6 bases; junction bases outside the gene matches: 13. CDR3 amino acids: CASSRQWGTVGEQYF. The CDR3 bases are TGTGCCAGCAGCCGTCAGTGGGGGACAGTGGGCGAGCAGTACTTC.

The rearrangement links TRBV20-1 to TRBJ1-5; unclear D gene. Trimming removed 4 bases at V and 11 bases at J, with 12 bases between. Looked up from germline, CDR1 is DFQATT and CDR2 is SNEGSKA (reference sequence). The CDR3 runs 11 residues. Written as DNA, the CDR3 is TGCAGTGCTACCCACACCTCGGCCCAGCATTTT. Protein: CSATHTSAQHF.

CDR3 in DNA: TGCGCCAGCAGGGGACCCCTCCAGAGCGAGCAGTACTTC. This sequence encodes CASRGPLQSEQYF. V gene TRBV10-2 combines with J gene TRBJ2-7; TRBD1 or TRBD2 may be the D gene (5 bases each). The CDR3 length is 13 residues. Trimming stripped 6 bases from V and 6 bases from J, with 15 bases between. Germline values: CDR1 WSHSY, CDR2 SAAADI.

The chain carries TRBV10-3 and TRBJ2-3, with TRBD1 matching over 10 bases. J was trimmed by 4 bases and V by 5 bases; bases with no gene match: 6. CDR1 is ENHRY and CDR2 is SYGVKD in the germline V gene. The CDR3 length is 15 residues. This chain's CDR3 is CAISRTGGRPDTQYF. For the CDR3, the DNA is TGTGCCATCAGTCGGACAGGGGGGCGTCCAGATACGCAGTATTTT.

This clone appeared a few times. The rearrangement links TRBV2 to TRBJ2-6; the D is unclear. Germline lookup yields CDR1 SNHLY and CDR2 FYNNEI. The germline V and J ends were trimmed by 3 bases and 2 bases, with 11 bases remaining between them. CDR3 length: 16 residues. As DNA, the CDR3 is TGTGCCAGCAGTGAGGCGGTCCGCCCTGGGGCCAACGTCCTGACTTTC. This codes for CASSEAVRPGANVLTF.

The V and J genes are TRBV9 and TRBJ1-2, with 7 bases lining up with TRBD1. V shed 5 bases and J 5 bases; nucleotides not matched to a gene: 9. Germline CDR1 SGDLS, CDR2 YYNGEE. The CDR3 is 14 residues long. CDR3 amino acids: CASRGVTGIYGYTF. The CDR3 DNA reads as TGTGCCAGCAGGGGTGTGACAGGGATATATGGCTACACCTTC.

Regarding this clone: The same CDR3 also results from other DNA sequences found in this sample. This chain uses TRBV30 with TRBJ2-3; 9 bases agree with TRBD2. The junction had 3 bases not matched to a gene; V was cut back by 3 bases and J by 2 bases. CDR1 GTSNPN and CDR2 SVGIG come from the germline V gene (reference sequence). This CDR3 has 14 residues. The CDR3 protein is CAWRLAGSTDTQYF. The DNA of the CDR3 is TGTGCCTGGAGGCTAGCGGGATCCACAGATACGCAGTATTTT.